This T cell receptor (beta chain) stems from a study of CD8 T cells in Susac syndrome. Reverse transcription of roughly 0.45 to 1 ug RNA used random hexamers. With immunoSEQ multiplex PCR, TCR beta CDR3 was amplified across 54 Vbeta and 13 Jbeta. Each CDR3 protein is one row after TCRdb ran MiXCR on the immunoSEQ multiplex PCR reads. The sample includes approximately 190,000 distinct CDR3 sequences, 90% to 95% of them seen just once. TCR beta sequencing was performed on blood CD8+ and CD4+ T cells. The multiple sclerosis controls comprised treatment-naive patients whose relapsing-remitting disease was stable or active. Negative isolation yielded CD8+ and CD4+ T cells; FACS enriched TEMRA cells. With 6 bases clipped from V and 1 base from J, the junction kept 7 bases outside the gene matches. CDR1 is DFQATT and CDR2 is SNEGSKA in the germline V gene (reference sequence). This CDR3 contains 14 residues.

The sequence came from a human donor with multiple sclerosis. The sample consisted of CD4+ T cells from PBMCs. The rearrangement links TRBV20-1 to TRBJ2-3; 7 bases are shared with TRBD2. The CDR3 DNA is TGCAGTGCCCACCTTGGGGGGGGCACAGATACGCAGTATTTT. Its protein is CSAHLGGGTDTQYF.